The sequence of this TCR beta chain was determined in a study of blood T cell repertoires in COVID-19 (dated by TCRdb to about 2020). Some background on the complete study: Recovered participants in ImmuneRACE Cohort 3 were defined as having two consecutive negative NP/OP PCR tests, clearance from a healthcare professional, or resolution of symptoms. The repertoires were released in a freely available public database meant as a resource for research on the immune response to SARS-CoV-2. The dataset comprised deeply sampled blood TCRbeta repertoires from subjects exposed to, actively infected with, or recovered from COVID-19. Where available, HLA class I and class II types were obtained from metadata supplied by the sample provider rather than from assay-based typing. Samples from collaborators originated in the United States, Italy and Spain and spanned both the acute and convalescent phases of COVID-19. The samples were drawn from two sources: the first 160 participants of the ongoing ImmuneRACE study, and over 950 subjects contributed by 6 global collaborators. A de-identified subject ID, COVID-19 status, age in years and sex were almost always included in the sample metadata. The material from the prospective study consisted of cDNA or gDNA derived from T cells, B-cell-depleted T cells, or PBMCs. Beyond this particular receptor, the publication reports: Clinical and demographic metadata were provided uncurated, with the amount varying by source and participant.

The immunoSEQ Assay, a bias-controlled multiplex PCR, was used to amplify TCRbeta CDR3 regions from genomic DNA. The source study handled its data this way. The number of nucleated cells in each sample was estimated from the amplification of reference gene primers within the assay. Sequence reads were collapsed and filtered to measure the absolute abundance of every unique TCRbeta CDR3 rearrangement. For each sample, productive Simpson clonality was calculated as the square root of Simpson's diversity index across productive rearrangements. TCRdb limited this immuneACCESS table to in-frame rearrangements with V and J called. A share of clones is missing; checked studies link under half to unresolved V genes, and the rest is unexplained. The V and J calls and clone size come from that table; D and trimming were worked out from the DNA. Counted in this sample were fewer than 200,000 clones; more than 85% of them appeared once. Just under 25% of the sample belongs to the ten largest clones.

Trimming takes 2 bases from V and 6 bases from J, and the germline ends sit 17 bases apart. According to the germline V gene, CDR1 reads MNHEY and CDR2 reads SVGAGI. Including cysteine and phenylalanine, the CDR3 has 15 amino acids. Kept here is only the CDR3 DNA, which spans 45 bases and is read in frame from base 1. This clone was seen only once. No cognate antigen has been identified for it. No base-level quality is on record; no much larger clone is a single base apart. Enrolling through a virtual design, the prospective study's participants ranged in age from roughly 18 to 95 years and lived across more than 20 United States geographic areas. To assign participants to cohorts, the prospective study relied on clinical history that participants themselves reported in a screening survey and a study questionnaire. In the prospective study, mobile phlebotomists collected whole blood, serum and a nasopharyngeal or oropharyngeal swab from each participant. Additional blood draws and questionnaires over an approximately two-month period could optionally be provided by prospective study participants. Prospective study blood samples were shipped either frozen or at room temperature before DNA extraction.

The sequence joins TRBV6-5 to TRBJ2-7, and perhaps TRBD2 as D gene, on 6 matching bases. The sequencing sample was made of PBMCs or T cells enriched from blood (not recorded which). The sequence was collected from a woman aged 40 to 49 in a cohort exposed to, infected with or recovered from COVID-19 (not recorded which). The CDR3 corresponds to CASSYGAGGVGEQYF. The sequence in DNA is TGTGCCAGCAGTTACGGGGCCGGGGGAGTGGGCGAGCAGTACTTC.